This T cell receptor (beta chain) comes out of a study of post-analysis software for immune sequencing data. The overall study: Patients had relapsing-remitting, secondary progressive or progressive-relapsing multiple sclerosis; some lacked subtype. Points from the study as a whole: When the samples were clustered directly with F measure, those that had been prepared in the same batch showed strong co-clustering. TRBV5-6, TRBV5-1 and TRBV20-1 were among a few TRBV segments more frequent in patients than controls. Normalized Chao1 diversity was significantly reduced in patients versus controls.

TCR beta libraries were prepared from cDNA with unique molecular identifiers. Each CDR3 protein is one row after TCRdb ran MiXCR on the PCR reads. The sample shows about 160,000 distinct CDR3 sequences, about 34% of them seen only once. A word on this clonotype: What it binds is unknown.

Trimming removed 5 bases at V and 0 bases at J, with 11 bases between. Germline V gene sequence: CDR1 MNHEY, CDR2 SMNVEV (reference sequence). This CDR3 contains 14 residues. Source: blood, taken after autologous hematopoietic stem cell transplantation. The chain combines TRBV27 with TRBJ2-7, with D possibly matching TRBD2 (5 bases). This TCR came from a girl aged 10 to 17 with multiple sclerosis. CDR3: CASSRGLSSYEQYF. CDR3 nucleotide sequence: TGTGCCAGCAGTCGCGGACTGAGCTCCTACGAGCAGTACTTC.